These 15 T cell receptor beta chains originate from one sample sequenced in a study of CD8 T cells in Susac syndrome. An amount of RNA that ranged from about 0.45 to 1 ug was reverse transcribed with random hexamers. TCRdb re-called the immunoSEQ multiplex PCR reads through MiXCR, storing one row per CDR3 protein. The profile shows 150,000 to 200,000 distinct CDR3 sequences, approximately 93% of them singletons. Sequenced input: CD4+ T cells from PBMCs. The receptors originated from a human donor with multiple sclerosis.

This clonotype has more than one count but fewer than ten. The chain has TRBV20-1 and TRBJ2-3; the match to TRBD2 covers 7 bases. The CDR3 is made up of 13 amino acids. Germline V CDR1 and CDR2: DFQATT, SNEGSKA (reference sequence). V shed 5 bases and J 4 bases; nucleotides not matched to a gene: 6. The CDR3 here is CSAGGGGADTQYF. The CDR3 DNA follows: TGCAGTGCTGGCGGCGGGGGAGCAGATACGCAGTATTTT.

The chain uses TRBV11-2 and TRBJ2-4; 8 bases fit TRBD2. The germline gives CDR1 SGHAT, CDR2 FQNNGV. CDR3 length: 16 amino acids. With 0 bases clipped from V and 8 bases from J, the junction kept 9 bases outside the gene matches. The CDR3, as DNA: TGTGCCAGCAGCTTAGATTCGGGAGGGCCCGGAGACATTCAGTACTTC. Translation: CASSLDSGGPGDIQYF.

The chain couples TRBV9 to TRBJ2-4; 10 nucleotides match TRBD2. Unmatched junction bases numbered 1, after V lost 4 bases and J lost 0 bases. CDR3 size: 15 residues. Germline V lookup: CDR1 SGDLS, CDR2 YYNGEE. CDR3 protein: CASSIAGGAKNIQYF. Here the CDR3 DNA reads TGTGCCAGCAGCATAGCGGGGGGAGCCAAAAACATTCAGTACTTC.

The V call is TRBV2, the J call TRBJ2-3; the D gene could be TRBD1 or TRBD2 (5 bases each). The CDR3 sequence is 14 residues long. Trimming cost V 4 bases and J 8 bases, with 16 bases left between them. CDR1 is SNHLY, CDR2 FYNNEI, per germline. The CDR3 DNA follows: TGTGCCAGCAGTGGGGACCGACTGGGGCCTACGCAGTATTTT. Protein product: CASSGDRLGPTQYF.

The J gene is TRBJ2-6, the V gene TRBV3-1, with D uncertain. The CDR3 loop spans 11 amino acids. The V end was cut by 3 bases, the J end by 6 bases, with 0 bases between. Germline V gene sequence: CDR1 LGHDT, CDR2 YNNKEL (reference sequence). In DNA form, the CDR3 reads TGTGCCAGCAGCCAGGCCAACGTCCTGACTTTC. Translation gives CASSQANVLTF.

This clonotype was recorded only once. The chain recombines TRBV5-4 with TRBJ2-1; no clear D. Germline V gene data show CDR1 as SGHNT and CDR2 as YYREEE (reference sequence). The CDR3 covers 16 residues. The V end was cut by 3 bases, the J end by 0 bases, with 13 bases between. CDR3 bases: TGTGCCAGCAGCTGGCACATCGCTAGCTCCTACAATGAGCAGTTCTTC. This codes for CASSWHIASSYNEQFF.

This chain joins TRBV30 and TRBJ1-2; D unclear. V lost 6 bases, J lost 4 bases, and 6 bases lay in between. The CDR3 loop spans 10 amino acids. CDR1 and CDR2 from the germline V gene are GTSNPN and SVGIG (reference sequence). In DNA, the CDR3 is TGTGCCTGCCGCCCCTATGGCTACACCTTC. Protein sequence: CACRPYGYTF.

The chain couples TRBV15 to TRBJ1-5; D is undetermined. CDR1 and CDR2 from the germline V gene are LNHNV and YYDKDF (reference sequence). V lost 6 bases and J 4 bases, leaving 7 bases between the germline ends. The CDR3 totals 12 residues. The CDR3 sequence is CATRSINQPQHF. CDR3 sequence (DNA): TGTGCCACCAGGAGCATTAATCAGCCCCAGCATTTT.

V usage is TRBV18 and J usage is TRBJ1-1, with D tentatively TRBD1 (5 bases). Germline CDR1 reads KGHSH; CDR2 reads LQKENI. The CDR3 is 17 residues long. V lost 3 bases to trimming and J lost 4 bases, with 21 bases between them. The CDR3 sequence is CASSPVPGPSQGTEAFF. The CDR3 nucleotides read TGTGCCAGCTCACCCGTCCCGGGACCCTCCCAGGGCACTGAAGCTTTCTTT.

The chain employs TRBV20-1 and TRBJ2-5; the match to TRBD2 covers 8 bases. The CDR3 totals 15 residues. Trimming cost V 5 bases and J 2 bases; bases outside gene matches: 10. Germline CDR1 and CDR2: DFQATT and SNEGSKA (reference sequence). The CDR3 reads CSAPPSGGRQETQYF. For the CDR3, the DNA is TGCAGTGCTCCGCCCAGCGGGGGTCGACAAGAGACCCAGTACTTC.

This chain joins TRBV6-2 or TRBV6-3 and TRBJ1-2; possibly TRBD1 for D (5 bases). The germline V and J ends were trimmed by 6 bases and 5 bases, with 13 bases remaining between them. The CDR3 sequence is 13 residues long. CDR1 is MNHEY, CDR2 SVGEGT, per germline. The CDR3 region is CASRSTDIYGYTF. The CDR3 DNA is TGTGCCAGCAGATCGACGGACATATATGGCTACACCTTC.

V usage is TRBV6-5 and J usage is TRBJ2-1; 11 positions agree with TRBD2. CDR1 is MNHEY and CDR2 is SVGAGI in the germline V gene. J gave up 5 bases and V 2 bases, and 11 bases lay outside the gene matches. This CDR3 contains 18 residues. As DNA, the CDR3 is TGTGCCAGCAGTTACCCCCTCCGGGTAGCGGGAGGGAACAATGAGCAGTTCTTC. The encoded protein is CASSYPLRVAGGNNEQFF.

V gene TRBV30 combines with J gene TRBJ1-1; D is ambiguous. The CDR3 is 13 residues long. Germline loops: CDR1 GTSNPN, CDR2 SVGIG (reference sequence). V was trimmed by 5 bases and J by 1 base, leaving 11 bases between them. CDR3: CAWERLRNTEAFF. DNA for the CDR3: TGTGCCTGGGAAAGACTGAGGAACACTGAAGCTTTCTTT.

The rearrangement uses TRBV18 and TRBJ2-7; no clear D gene. Germline V gives CDR1 KGHSH, CDR2 LQKENI. CDR3 length equals 13 residues. V lost 2 bases to trimming and J lost 3 bases, with 8 bases between them. The CDR3: CASSPATIYEQYF. The CDR3 coding sequence is TGTGCCAGCTCACCAGCTACTATCTACGAGCAGTACTTC. The full variable domain, in which reference TRBV18 and TRBJ2-7 provide the parts outside the CDR3, is NAGVMQNPRHLVRRRGQEARLRCSPMKGHSHVYWYRQLPEEGLKFMVYLQKENIIDESGMPKERFSAEFPKEGPSILRIQQVVRGDSAAYFCASSPATIYEQYFGPGTRLTVT.

The CDR3 coding sequence is TGCGCCAGCAGCCAATCGGATACGCAGTATTTT. Its protein is CASSQSDTQYF. The chain carries TRBV4-1 and TRBJ2-3; D uncertain. CDR1 and CDR2 from the germline V gene are MGHRA and YSYEKL. This CDR3 spans 11 amino acids. V lost 2 bases, J lost 6 bases, and 3 bases lay in between.